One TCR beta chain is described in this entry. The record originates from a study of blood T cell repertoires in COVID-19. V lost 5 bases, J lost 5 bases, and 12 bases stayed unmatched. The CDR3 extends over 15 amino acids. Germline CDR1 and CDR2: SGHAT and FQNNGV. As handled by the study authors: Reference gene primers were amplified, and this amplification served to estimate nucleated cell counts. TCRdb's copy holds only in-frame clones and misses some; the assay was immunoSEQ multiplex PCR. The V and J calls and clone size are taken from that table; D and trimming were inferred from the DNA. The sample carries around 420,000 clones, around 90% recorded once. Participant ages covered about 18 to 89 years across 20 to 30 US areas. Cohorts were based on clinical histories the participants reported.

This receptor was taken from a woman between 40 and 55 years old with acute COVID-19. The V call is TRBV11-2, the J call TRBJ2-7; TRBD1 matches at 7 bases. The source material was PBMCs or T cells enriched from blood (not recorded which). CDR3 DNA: TGTGCCAGCAGCCAGACAGGGAAATCGTTACACGAGCAGTACTTC. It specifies CASSQTGKSLHEQYF.